This T cell receptor (beta chain) was recovered during a study of blood T cell repertoires in COVID-19. Sequencing was performed with immunoSEQ multiplex PCR; in TCRdb, only in-frame clones are kept and a portion is missing. The sample has 100,000 to 150,000 clones, 70% to 90% seen once. Trimming stripped 5 bases from V and 6 bases from J, with 13 bases between. The CDR3 contains 14 residues. Germline assignment: CDR1 LNHDA and CDR2 SQIVND (reference sequence). The origin of this receptor is a woman over 75 with acute or convalescent COVID-19. The chain employs TRBV19 and TRBJ2-2; D perhaps matches TRBD2 (5 bases). The sample was peripheral blood. Here the CDR3 DNA reads TGTGCCAGTAGTTCCCAACGGAGGTCCGGGGAGCTGTTTTTT. Translated: CASSSQRRSGELFF.